The 23 T cell receptor delta chains presented below share a single source sample, sequenced in a study of gamma-delta T cells after stem cell transplantation. TCRdb redid clone calling on the RT-PCR reads using CATT. This sample has 1,500 or so delta-chain clones, with about 42% found just once. Sequenced: gamma-delta T cells. The receptors were sampled from a human donor. It is not recorded whose cells these are; they may come from a transplant donor.

This chain links TRDV2 with TRDJ3; 10 bases are a match to TRDD3. The CDR3 totals 19 residues. V dropped 3 bases and J dropped 2; count of bases not matched to a gene: 9. The germline CDR1 and CDR2 sequences are GEAIGNYY and EKD. The CDR3 DNA reads TGTGCCTGTGACCCCGTACTGGGGGATTCGACCTGGGACACCCGACAGATGTTTTTC. This encodes CACDPVLGDSTWDTRQMFF.

In regard to this clone: The TCRdb protein, from a much larger clone, departs from this DNA's translation at residue 12, likely by read error; the protein shown derives from the DNA. This rearrangement joins TRDV1 to TRDJ2; D not resolved. In germline, CDR1 is TSWWSYY, CDR2 QGS. This CDR3 comprises 17 residues. As DNA, the CDR3 is TGTGCTCTTGGGGAACTAAACGAGATAGCTTTGGCAGCACAACTCTTCTTT. It specifies CALGELNEIALAAQLFF.

This clone is large in the sample. V and J are TRDV2 and TRDJ1, with TRDD3 as a possible D gene (6 bases). This CDR3 has 19 residues. Between the trimmed V and J ends, which lost 2 bases and 1 base, there was a span of 25 bases. The V gene's germline CDR1 is GEAIGNYY and CDR2 EKD. In DNA form, the CDR3 reads TGTGCCTGTGACAAAGTGGGGGCGGGCCAAACCCATTCCACCGATAAACTCATCTTT. Translating it yields CACDKVGAGQTHSTDKLIF.

As for this clone: It differs at one base from a far larger clone, so likely a read error. This sample also contains other DNA sequences that code for the same CDR3. The chain recombines TRDV2 with TRDJ3, with TRDD3 matching over 11 bases. V was clipped by 0 bases and J by 7 bases; unmatched bases: 10. The CDR3 length is 19 residues. The germline V gene has CDR1 GEAIGNYY and CDR2 EKD. The CDR3 DNA sequence: TGTGCCTGTGACACCTGGGGGATACGGTCAGGTGACGACACCCGACAGATGTTTTTC. Protein sequence: CACDTWGIRSGDDTRQMFF.

The sample holds one count of this clone. The protein in TCRdb stems from a much larger clone and differs at residue 7 from this DNA's translation, likely a read error; here the protein is translated from the DNA. The chain is built from TRDV2 and TRDJ1, with 9 bases matching TRDD3. This CDR3 contains 17 residues. V was clipped by 3 bases and J by 5 bases; unmatched bases: 15. Germline V gene sequence: CDR1 GEAIGNYY, CDR2 EKD. CDR3 coding DNA: TGTGCCTGTGACCCAAAAGGGGTCGGGGGATACTCAGATAAACTCATCTTT. Residues: CACDPKGVGGYSDKLIF.

By proportion, this clone is medium-sized. This rearrangement joins TRDV3 to TRDJ1; TRDD3 matches 10 bases. The V gene end was trimmed by 1 base and the J gene end by 2 bases; junction bases not matched to a gene: 13. The CDR3 covers 17 residues. Germline V gene sequence: CDR1 TVYSNPD, CDR2 GDNSRS (reference sequence). DNA of the CDR3: TGTGCCTTTAAGGTTCTAACCTGGGGGATAGAGACCGATAAACTCATCTTT. Translation gives CAFKVLTWGIETDKLIF.

In this sample, this clone turned up a few times. A read error is likely here: a far larger clone is one base away. V and J are TRDV3 and TRDJ1; D unclear. CDR3 length: 16 residues. Germline V gives CDR1 TVYSNPD, CDR2 GDNSRS (reference sequence). Trimming shortened V by 5 bases and J by 3 bases, and 25 bases separated the two germline ends. For the CDR3, the DNA is TGTGCCCTCGCAACGTATGGATCAGGATTCGCCGATAAACTCATCTTT. This sequence encodes CALATYGSGFADKLIF.

The V call is TRDV1, the J call TRDJ1; 12 bases agree with TRDD3. CDR3 length equals 20 residues. Looked up from germline, CDR1 is TSWWSYY and CDR2 is QGS. Trimming took 4 bases from V and 0 from J; bases not matched to a gene: 15. The CDR3 reads CALGVSWRHHWGIHTDKLIF. The CDR3 DNA follows: TGTGCTCTTGGGGTTTCCTGGAGGCACCACTGGGGGATACACACCGATAAACTCATCTTT.

This clone is medium-sized. The V and J genes are TRDV1 and TRDJ1, with 12 nucleotides matching TRDD3. The CDR3 has 20 amino acids. Germline V gene lookup returns CDR1 TSWWSYY and CDR2 QGS. V gave up 4 bases and J gave up 2 bases; unmatched junction bases: 17. The CDR3 DNA reads TGTGCTCTTGGGGGATCCTTCCTATTCGACTGGGGGATACTAACCGATAAACTCATCTTT. Its protein is CALGGSFLFDWGILTDKLIF.

This clone came up a few times. A far larger clone lies a single base away; this is likely a read error. Different DNA sequences within this sample yield the same CDR3. The chain couples TRDV1 to TRDJ2; D is perhaps TRDD2 (9 bases). The CDR3 covers 22 residues. Germline CDR1 TSWWSYY, CDR2 QGS. CDR3 coding DNA: TGTGCTCTTGGGCCCGGGGCACCTTCCTACCGGGGATACATCTCTTTGACGGCACAACTATTCTTT. Translation: CALGPGAPSYRGYISLTAQLFF.

The rearrangement joins TRDV1 to TRDJ1, with D maybe TRDD3 (6 bases). CDR1 TSWWSYY and CDR2 QGS come from the germline V gene. The length of the CDR3 is 17 residues. Trimming took 2 bases from V and 0 from J, leaving 16 bases between them. CDR3: CALGEISLGIYTDKLIF. The CDR3 coding sequence is TGTGCTCTTGGGGAAATAAGTCTGGGGATTTACACCGATAAACTCATCTTT.

Note on this clone: The likely explanation is a read error, given a far larger clone one base away. The same CDR3 can be traced to other DNA sequences in this sample. The chain recombines TRDV2 with TRDJ1; 7 bases agree with TRDD3. This CDR3 is 19 amino acids long. Per germline, CDR1 GEAIGNYY and CDR2 EKD. The V and J ends lost 0 bases and 1 base, in that order; junction bases with no gene match: 16. CDR3 region: CACDTLRGVTGGSTDKLIF. The CDR3 DNA reads as TGTGCCTGTGACACCCTGAGAGGGGTTACCGGGGGATCCACCGATAAACTCATCTTT.

To note about this clone: This probably arose from a read error, given a far larger clone one base away. The chain links TRDV1 to TRDJ1; 10 bases are shared with TRDD3. The CDR3 runs 23 residues. Germline CDR1 and CDR2: TSWWSYY and QGS. CDR3 in DNA: TGTGCTCTTGGGGATCCGAGGCCCCCTACGCACAGGTTGATGGGGGATACTACCGATAAACCCATCTTT. This gives the protein CALGDPRPPTHRLMGDTTDKPIF.

A note on this clone: A read error likely explains this, since a far larger clone differs by one base. This sequence joins TRDV2 and TRDJ1; TRDD3 matches at 9 bases. The CDR3 runs 14 residues. Germline loops: CDR1 GEAIGNYY, CDR2 EKD. V was pared by 6 bases and J by 0 bases, with 4 bases of the junction left unmatched. This CDR3 reads CACNSGGYTDKLIF. In DNA form, the CDR3 reads TGTGCCTGTAACTCTGGGGGATACACCGATAAACTCATCTTT.

This clone was seen only a few times. The V gene is TRDV1, the J gene TRDJ1; D is ambiguous. From germline, CDR1 is TSWWSYY and CDR2 QGS. The CDR3 is 22 amino acids. The V gene lost 5 bases and the J gene lost 0 bases, with 34 bases spanning the gap. CDR3 amino acids: CALGLGTVPLVVLPSYTDKLIF. Written as DNA, the CDR3 is TGTGCTCTTGGGCTCGGTACCGTCCCCCTCGTAGTCCTCCCCTCGTACACCGATAAACTCATCTTT.

Turning to this clone: This sequence is one base from a far larger clone and is likely a read error. The chain has TRDV1 and TRDJ1, with TRDD3 matching 9 bases. CDR1 TSWWSYY and CDR2 QGS come from the germline V gene. This CDR3 region has 24 residues. The V and J ends lost 3 bases and 0 bases, in that order; junction bases with no gene match: 29. The CDR3 spells CALGDFPTNIPILGEIGYTDKLIF. CDR3 coding DNA: TGTGCTCTTGGGGACTTTCCTACGAACATACCTATACTGGGGGAGATCGGGTACACCGATAAACTCATCTTT.

Regarding this clone: A far more abundant clone sits one base away, making this likely a read error. This sequence joins TRDV2 and TRDJ1; 12 nucleotides line up with TRDD3. This CDR3 has 19 residues. J gave up 0 bases and V 5 bases, and 15 bases lay outside the gene matches. Germline V gives CDR1 GEAIGNYY, CDR2 EKD. The CDR3 is CACVLLGDTERENTDKLIF. The CDR3 coding sequence is TGTGCCTGTGTCCTACTGGGGGATACCGAAAGGGAAAACACCGATAAACTCATCTTT.

By its share, this clone is medium-sized (0.01 to 0.1%). J is TRDJ1 and V is TRDV1; no reliable D call. In germline, CDR1 is TSWWSYY, CDR2 QGS. Trimming left V 3 bases short and J 2 bases short, with 22 bases between. The CDR3 length is 18 residues. The CDR3 loop reads CALGEPRGTLTGTDKLIF. As DNA, the CDR3 is TGTGCTCTTGGGGAGCCGAGGGGTACGTTAACCGGGACCGATAAACTCATCTTT.

By share, this clone ranks as medium-sized. The CDR3 spells CALGELKLPGFVLIKLIF. The CDR3 coding sequence is TGTGCTCTTGGGGAACTAAAGCTTCCTGGGTTCGTCCTGATCAAACTCATCTTT. The chain carries TRDV1 and TRDJ1; tentatively, D is TRDD2 (6 bases). The CDR3 covers 18 residues. V was pared by 0 bases and J by 8 bases, with 25 bases between. Germline V gives CDR1 TSWWSYY, CDR2 QGS.

A remark on this clone: A single base is all that separates this from a far larger clone, so a read error is likely. V and J are TRDV2 and TRDJ1; 9 bases are a match to TRDD3. Losses at the gene ends were 5 bases for V and 1 base for J; bases not matched to a gene: 7. CDR3 length equals 15 residues. The V gene's germline CDR1 is GEAIGNYY and CDR2 EKD. The CDR3 nucleotides read TGTGCCTGTGTCAAACTGGGGGACCGCACCGATAAACTCATCTTT. This encodes CACVKLGDRTDKLIF.

Within the sample, this clone is large. Different DNA sequences within this sample yield the same CDR3. This rearrangement joins TRDV1 to TRDJ2; D gene uncertain. The length of the CDR3 is 17 residues. Germline V gene data show CDR1 as TSWWSYY and CDR2 as QGS. Trimming removed 0 bases from V and 0 bases from J, with 11 bases in between. This chain's CDR3 is CALGELNEIALTAQLFF. CDR3 nucleotides: TGTGCTCTTGGGGAACTAAACGAGATAGCTTTGACAGCACAACTCTTCTTT.

The CDR3 nucleotides read TGTGCTCTTGGGGATCACCGCCCCTTTTACTTTACATGGGGGGATAAACTCATCTTT. Protein product: CALGDHRPFYFTWGDKLIF. The V gene is TRDV1, the J gene TRDJ1; D possibly corresponds to TRDD3 (6 bases). The ends were cut back, 3 bases at V and 5 bases at J, with 28 bases in the middle. Germline V CDR1 and CDR2: TSWWSYY, QGS. The CDR3 covers 19 residues.

This clone has more than one count but fewer than ten. TCRdb has a much larger clone's protein, which differs at residue 14 from the translation of this DNA, likely because of a read error; what is shown is the protein translated from the DNA. The chain links TRDV2 to TRDJ1, with D tentatively TRDD3 (5 bases). The CDR3 loop spans 16 amino acids. CDR1 and CDR2 (germline): GEAIGNYY, EKD. The CDR3 sequence: CACDTGSDTYTDKPIF. In nucleotides, the CDR3 is TGTGCCTGTGACACCGGATCTGATACTTACACCGATAAACCCATCTTT.